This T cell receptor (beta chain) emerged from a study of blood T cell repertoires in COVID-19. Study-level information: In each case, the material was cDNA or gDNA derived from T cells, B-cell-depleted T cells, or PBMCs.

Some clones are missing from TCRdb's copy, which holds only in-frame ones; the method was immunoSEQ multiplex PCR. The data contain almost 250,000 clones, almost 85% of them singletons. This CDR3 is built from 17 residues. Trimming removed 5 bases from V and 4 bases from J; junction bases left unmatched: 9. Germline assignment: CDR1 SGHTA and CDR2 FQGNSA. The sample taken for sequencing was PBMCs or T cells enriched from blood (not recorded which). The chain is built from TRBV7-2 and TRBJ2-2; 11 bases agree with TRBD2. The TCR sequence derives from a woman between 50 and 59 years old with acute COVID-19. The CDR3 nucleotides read TGTGCCAGCAGCCCGCTCGCGCTAGCGGGGGGCACCGGGGAGCTGTTTTTT. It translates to CASSPLALAGGTGELFF. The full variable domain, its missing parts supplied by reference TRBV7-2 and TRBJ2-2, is GAGVSQSPSNKVTEKGKDVELRCDPISGHTALYWYRQSLGQGLEFLIYFQGNSAPDKSGLPSDRFSAERTGGSVSTLTIQRTQQEDSAVYLCASSPLALAGGTGELFFGEGSRLTVL.